This T cell receptor beta chain was recovered during a study of blood T cell repertoires in COVID-19. The overall study: T cells, B-cell-depleted T cells, or PBMCs supplied cDNA or gDNA.

Here immunoSEQ multiplex PCR was the method, and the copy in TCRdb shows in-frame clones only, minus some. The profile covers 100,000 to 150,000 clones, with 80% appearing a single time and roughly 25% taken by the ten largest. The TCR originated in a human donor in a cohort sampled during active COVID-19. The sample taken for sequencing was peripheral blood.

CDR3 sequence reads: CASSLRTSGYNEQFF. The DNA of the CDR3 is TGTGCCAGCAGCCTGAGGACTAGCGGTTACAATGAGCAGTTCTTC. This chain links TRBV11-1 with TRBJ2-1, with TRBD2 identical over 10 bases. J was trimmed by 4 bases and V by 5 bases; bases with no gene match: 5. CDR1 and CDR2 (germline): SGHAT, FQDESV (reference sequence). The CDR3 is 15 amino acids. The full variable domain, with the rest looked up from reference TRBV11-1 and TRBJ2-1, is EAEVAQSPRYKITEKSQAVAFWCDPISGHATLYWYRQILGQGPELLVQFQDESVVDDSQLPKDRFSAERLKGVDSTLKIQPAELGDSAMYLCASSLRTSGYNEQFFGPGTRLTVL.